Listed below are T cell receptor beta chains from one sample, sequenced in a study of blood T cell repertoires in COVID-19. Only in-frame clones appear in the TCRdb table, and some are missing; sequencing was by immunoSEQ multiplex PCR. This table holds about 250,000 clones, 86% found once. Sequencing was done on a sample of peripheral blood. All receptors derive from a woman aged 80 or older with COVID-19, enrolled during active disease. Both conserved end residues are part of each CDR3. A D gene is named only where the DNA matches it firmly. Not every row has a clone size; where given, it reads once, few, many or a size class.

d_gene,j_gene,abundance,v_gene,CDR3nt,CDR3aa
.,TRBJ1-2,.,TRBV9,TGTGCCAGCAGCGTAGAAGGGGGAAAGCGTGGCTACACCTTC,CASSVEGGKRGYTF
.,TRBJ1-3,.,TRBV30,TGTGCCTGGAGTTCGGTAGACACCTGGAAGGTCACCATATATTTT,CAWSSVDTWKVTIYF
TRBD1,TRBJ1-2,few,TRBV6-5,TGTGCCAGCAGTTACTTAACAGGGGATGGCTACACCTTC,CASSYLTGDGYTF
.,TRBJ1-3,few,TRBV4-2,TGTGCCAGCAGCCAAGATCGTCCGGCGGGGGGAAACACCATATATTTT,CASSQDRPAGGNTIYF
TRBD1,TRBJ1-4,.,TRBV28,TGTGCCAGCACACGCGGACAGGGGGCAACTAATGAAAAACTGTTTTTT,CASTRGQGATNEKLFF
.,TRBJ1-5,.,TRBV6-2/TRBV6-3,TGTGCCAGCAGTTACCCCCGGACAGCCAACCTTCCGTATCAGCCCCAGCATTTT,CASSYPRTANLPYQPQHF
.,TRBJ2-3,few,TRBV13,TGTGCCAGCAGCTTAATCGGATTGGTCGGGGACACAGATACGCAGTATTTT,CASSLIGLVGDTDTQYF
TRBD2,TRBJ2-5,.,TRBV9,TGTGCCAGCAGCCCTACTAGCGGTGGCATATGGGAGACCCAGTACTTC,CASSPTSGGIWETQYF
TRBD1,TRBJ1-2,.,TRBV25-1,TGTGCCAGCAGTGAGGGACAGGGGGCGATCGGCTACACCTTC,CASSEGQGAIGYTF
.,TRBJ2-2,.,TRBV18,TGTGCCAGCTCATCCTTCTCTTACGGACAGCCTAACATGAACACCGGGGAGCTGTTTTTT,CASSSFSYGQPNMNTGELFF
TRBD1,TRBJ1-5,.,TRBV19,TGTGCCAGTAGAGCCGGGACAGGGGTTCATCAGCCCCAGCATTTT,CASRAGTGVHQPQHF
TRBD1,TRBJ1-6,.,TRBV6-5,TGTGCCAGCAGAGGACAGGAAGCCTCACCCCTCCACTTT,CASRGQEASPLHF
TRBD1,TRBJ2-2,.,TRBV19,TGTGCCAGTAGTATGCCGGGACAGGGCCCCGGGGAGCTGTTTTTT,CASSMPGQGPGELFF
.,TRBJ1-1,.,TRBV12-3/TRBV12-4,TGTGCCACCATGAGGGGGGGCACTGAAGCTTTCTTT,CATMRGGTEAFF
TRBD1,TRBJ2-5,.,TRBV7-6,TGTGCCAGCAGCCTGACAGGGGGCGTCAAGACCCAGTACTTC,CASSLTGGVKTQYF
TRBD2,TRBJ2-2,.,TRBV24-1,TGTGCCACCAGTGATTTGGAGACTAGCGGGGGGCCGTCGAACACCGGGGAGCTGTTTTTT,CATSDLETSGGPSNTGELFF
.,TRBJ1-4,.,TRBV28,TGTGCCAGCAGTTTAGGGACACAGTATGAAAAACTGTTTTTT,CASSLGTQYEKLFF
.,TRBJ1-4,.,TRBV2,TGTGCCAGCAGCTTAGGCCTGGAGGAAAAACTGTTTTTT,CASSLGLEEKLFF
TRBD2,TRBJ2-1,.,TRBV5-4,TGTGCCAGCAGCTCGGGATCGGGAGGGACCACATACAATGAGCAGTTCTTC,CASSSGSGGTTYNEQFF
TRBD1,TRBJ2-5,.,TRBV5-4,TGTGCCAGCAGGTGGGGACAGGGGACCCAAGAGACCCAGTACTTC,CASRWGQGTQETQYF
.,TRBJ2-5,.,TRBV30,TGTGCCTGGAGTTCGGGTAGAGAGACCCAGTACTTC,CAWSSGRETQYF
.,TRBJ1-2,.,TRBV4-2,TGTGCCAGCAGCGCGAGGAGCTCAGGGCTCTATGGCTACACCTTC,CASSARSSGLYGYTF
.,TRBJ1-2,.,TRBV24-1,TGTGCCACCTCAGGACAGTTCTCTAACTATGGCTACACCTTC,CATSGQFSNYGYTF
TRBD1,TRBJ2-7,.,TRBV7-8,TGTGCCAGCAGCTTTCGGACAGGGCTATCCTACGAGCAGTACTTC,CASSFRTGLSYEQYF
.,TRBJ2-1,.,TRBV6-5,TGTGCCAGCCGGGGGAGCGGGCTTCTCTACAATGAGCAGTTCTTC,CASRGSGLLYNEQFF
TRBD1,TRBJ1-6,.,TRBV28,TGTGCCAGCAGGGCTAGACAGGGGTCTAATTCACCCCTCCACTTT,CASRARQGSNSPLHF
TRBD1,TRBJ1-2,.,TRBV7-2,TGTGCCAGCAGCTCTCCGGGACAGGGAATAGGCGGCTACACCTTC,CASSSPGQGIGGYTF
.,TRBJ2-5,.,TRBV3-1/TRBV3-2,TGTGCCAGCAGCGGTGTGGCGAGGGAGACCCAGTACTTC,CASSGVARETQYF